Here is one T cell receptor (beta chain) with its context. What it recognizes is unknown. Naive CD8 cells comprised CD45RO-negative, CCR7-positively selected cells, excluding terminally differentiated effector memory CD45RA+ cells. This sample stems from a study of shared clonotypes between healthy human individuals. Findings of the study overall: Only blood was sampled, and tissue TCR repertoires likely differ from blood ones. Compared with memory subsets, naive subsets generally had larger estimated richness. Clonotypes that were shared across four donors made up around 5% of naive CD4 clonotypes. Incomplete sequencing of sorted subsets was indicated by rarefaction despite large depth.

Method: immunoSEQ multiplex PCR; TCRdb's copy keeps in-frame clones and lacks some. This table has approximately 2,000,000 clones, about 94% appearing once. The V segment lost 1 base and the J segment 5 bases; nucleotides outside the gene matches: 9. This CDR3 has 16 residues. Germline lookup yields CDR1 SEHNR and CDR2 FQNEAQ (reference sequence). This TCR came from a man younger than 35 in good health. Some clones in this sample may be carry-over from other donors' samples. The chain joins TRBV7-9 to TRBJ2-7, with 9 nucleotides matching TRBD2. Sequenced input: naive CD8+ T cells from PBMCs. In nucleotides, the CDR3 is TGTGCCAGCAGCTTAGAAACCGGACTAGCGCGACACGAGCAGTACTTC. This codes for CASSLETGLARHEQYF. Together with reference TRBV7-9 and TRBJ2-7, the CDR3 gives the full variable domain: DTGVSQNPRHKITKRGQNVTFRCDPISEHNRLYWYRQTLGQGPEFLTYFQNEAQLEKSRLLSDRFSAERPKGSFSTLEIQRTEQGDSAMYLCASSLETGLARHEQYFGPGTRLTVT.